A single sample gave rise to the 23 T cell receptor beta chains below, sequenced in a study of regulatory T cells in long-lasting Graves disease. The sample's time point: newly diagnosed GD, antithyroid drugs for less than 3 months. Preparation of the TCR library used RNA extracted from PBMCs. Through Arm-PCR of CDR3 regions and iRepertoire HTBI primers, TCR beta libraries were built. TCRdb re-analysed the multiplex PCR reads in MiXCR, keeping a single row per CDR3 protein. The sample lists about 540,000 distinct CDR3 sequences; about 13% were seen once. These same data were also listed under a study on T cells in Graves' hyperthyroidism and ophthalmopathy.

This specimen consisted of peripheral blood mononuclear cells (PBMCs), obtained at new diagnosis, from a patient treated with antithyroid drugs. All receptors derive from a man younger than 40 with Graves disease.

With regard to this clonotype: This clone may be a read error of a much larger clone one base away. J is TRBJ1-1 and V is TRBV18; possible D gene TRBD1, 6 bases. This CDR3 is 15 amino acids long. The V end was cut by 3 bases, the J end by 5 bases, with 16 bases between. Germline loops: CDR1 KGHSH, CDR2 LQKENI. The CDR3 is CASSPSYKGGTEAFF. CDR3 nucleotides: TGTGCCAGCTCACCGAGTTACAAGGGGGGAACTGAAGCTTTCTTT.

The CDR3: CASSLGGREWYNEQFF. Here the CDR3 DNA reads TGTGCCAGCAGCTTAGGGGGGCGGGAGTGGTACAATGAGCAGTTCTTC. The V gene is TRBV7-6, the J gene TRBJ2-1, with a possible D match to TRBD2 (7 bases). Germline loops: CDR1 SGHVS, CDR2 FNYEAQ. The length of the CDR3 is 16 residues. Trimming shortened V by 1 base and J by 4 bases, and 14 bases separated the two germline ends.

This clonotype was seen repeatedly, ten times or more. The CDR3 spells CASSTDPPTKDTQYF. In DNA, the CDR3 is TGTGCCAGCAGCACCGATCCACCCACGAAAGATACGCAGTATTTT. The chain has TRBV12-3 or TRBV12-4 and TRBJ2-3; D not resolved. The V and J ends lost 6 bases and 5 bases respectively, with 18 bases between them. The CDR3 is 15 amino acids.

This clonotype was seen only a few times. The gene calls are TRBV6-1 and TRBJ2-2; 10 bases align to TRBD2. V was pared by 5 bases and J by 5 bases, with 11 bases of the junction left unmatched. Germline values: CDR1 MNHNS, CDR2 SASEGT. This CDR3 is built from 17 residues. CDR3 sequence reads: CASSPAGGPWDTGELFF. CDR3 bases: TGTGCCAGCAGTCCAGCGGGAGGGCCTTGGGATACCGGGGAGCTGTTTTTT.

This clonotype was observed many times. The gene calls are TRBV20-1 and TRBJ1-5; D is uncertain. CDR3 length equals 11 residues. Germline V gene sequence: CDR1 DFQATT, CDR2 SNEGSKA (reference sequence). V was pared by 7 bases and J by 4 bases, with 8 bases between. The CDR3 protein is CSGRGNQPQHF. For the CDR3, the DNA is TGCAGTGGTCGTGGGAATCAGCCCCAGCATTTT.

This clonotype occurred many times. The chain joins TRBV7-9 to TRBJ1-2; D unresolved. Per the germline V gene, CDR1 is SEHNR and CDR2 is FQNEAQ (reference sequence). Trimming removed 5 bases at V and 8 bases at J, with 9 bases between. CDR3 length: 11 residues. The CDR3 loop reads CASSGRGGYTF. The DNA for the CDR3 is TGTGCCAGCAGCGGTAGAGGGGGCTACACCTTC.

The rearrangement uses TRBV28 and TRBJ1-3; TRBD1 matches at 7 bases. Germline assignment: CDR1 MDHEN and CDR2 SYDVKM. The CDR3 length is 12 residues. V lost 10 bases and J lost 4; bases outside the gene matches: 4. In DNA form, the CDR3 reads TGTGCCACCGAGACAGGGGGAAACACCATATATTTT. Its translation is CATETGGNTIYF. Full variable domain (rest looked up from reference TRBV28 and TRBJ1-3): DVKVTQSSRYLVKRTGEKVFLECVQDMDHENMFWYRQDPGLGLRLIYFSYDVKMKEKGDIPEGYSVSREKKERFSLILESASTNQTSMYLCATETGGNTIYFGEGSWLTVV.

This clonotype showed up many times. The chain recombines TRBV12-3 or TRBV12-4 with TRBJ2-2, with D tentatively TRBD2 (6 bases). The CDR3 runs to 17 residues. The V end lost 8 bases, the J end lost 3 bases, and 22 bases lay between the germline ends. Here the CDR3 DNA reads TGTGCCAGCTCCATGACTAGTCCCACGCCGTACACCGGGGAGCTGTTTTTT. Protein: CASSMTSPTPYTGELFF.

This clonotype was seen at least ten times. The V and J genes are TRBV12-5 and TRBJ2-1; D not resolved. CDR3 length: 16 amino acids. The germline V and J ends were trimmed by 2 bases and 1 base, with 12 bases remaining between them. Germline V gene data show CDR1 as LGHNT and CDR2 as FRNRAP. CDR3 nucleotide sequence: TGTGCTAGTGGTTTGAGCACGAAACCTTCCTACAATGAGCAGTTCTTC. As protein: CASGLSTKPSYNEQFF.

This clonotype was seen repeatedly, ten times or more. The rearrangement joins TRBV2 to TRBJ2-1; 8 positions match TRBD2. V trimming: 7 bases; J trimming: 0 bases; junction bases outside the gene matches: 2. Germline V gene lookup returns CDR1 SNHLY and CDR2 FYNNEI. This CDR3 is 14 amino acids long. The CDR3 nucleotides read TGTGCCAGCAAGAGCGGGAGCTCCTACAATGAGCAGTTCTTC. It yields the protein CASKSGSSYNEQFF.

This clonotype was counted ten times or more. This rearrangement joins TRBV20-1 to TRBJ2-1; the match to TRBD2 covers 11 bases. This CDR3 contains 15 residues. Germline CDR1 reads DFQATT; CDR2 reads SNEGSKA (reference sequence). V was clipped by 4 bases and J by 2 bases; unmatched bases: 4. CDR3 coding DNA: TGCAGTGCTACGACTAGCGGGAACGCCTACAATGAGCAGTTCTTC. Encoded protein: CSATTSGNAYNEQFF.

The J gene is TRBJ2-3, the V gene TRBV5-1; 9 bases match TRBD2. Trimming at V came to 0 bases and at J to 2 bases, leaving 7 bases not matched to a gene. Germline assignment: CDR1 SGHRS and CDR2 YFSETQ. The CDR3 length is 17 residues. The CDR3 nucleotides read TGCGCCAGCAGCTTGGCGGGGGCTAGCGGGGTCACAGATACGCAGTATTTT. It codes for CASSLAGASGVTDTQYF.

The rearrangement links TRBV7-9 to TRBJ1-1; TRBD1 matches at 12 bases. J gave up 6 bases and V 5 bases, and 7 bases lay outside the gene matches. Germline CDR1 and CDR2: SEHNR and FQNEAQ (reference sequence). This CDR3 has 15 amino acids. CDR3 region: CASSRDRGPLSEAFF. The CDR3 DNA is TGTGCCAGCAGCCGGGACAGGGGGCCGCTATCTGAAGCTTTCTTT. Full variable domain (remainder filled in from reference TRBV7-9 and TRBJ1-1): DTGVSQNPRHKITKRGQNVTFRCDPISEHNRLYWYRQTLGQGPEFLTYFQNEAQLEKSRLLSDRFSAERPKGSFSTLEIQRTEQGDSAMYLCASSRDRGPLSEAFFGQGTRLTVV.

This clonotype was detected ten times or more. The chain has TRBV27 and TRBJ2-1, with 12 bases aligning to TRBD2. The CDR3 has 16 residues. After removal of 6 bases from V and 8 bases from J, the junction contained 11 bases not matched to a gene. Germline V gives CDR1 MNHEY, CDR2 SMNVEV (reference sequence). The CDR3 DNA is TGTGCCAGCAGAACGACTAGCGGGAGTCTCAACGATGAGCAGTTCTTC. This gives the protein CASRTTSGSLNDEQFF.

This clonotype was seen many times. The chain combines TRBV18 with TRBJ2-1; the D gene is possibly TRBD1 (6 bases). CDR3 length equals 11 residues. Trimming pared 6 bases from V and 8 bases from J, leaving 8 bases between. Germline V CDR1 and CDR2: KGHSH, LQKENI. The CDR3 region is CASSKGDEQFF. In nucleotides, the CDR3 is TGTGCCAGCTCGAAGGGGGATGAGCAGTTCTTC.

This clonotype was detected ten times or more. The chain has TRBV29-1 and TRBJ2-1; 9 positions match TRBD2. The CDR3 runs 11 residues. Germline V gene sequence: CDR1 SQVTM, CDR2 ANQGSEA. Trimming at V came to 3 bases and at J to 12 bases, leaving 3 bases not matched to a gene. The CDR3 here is CSVDRREGQFF. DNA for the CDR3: TGCAGCGTTGACCGGCGGGAGGGGCAGTTCTTC.

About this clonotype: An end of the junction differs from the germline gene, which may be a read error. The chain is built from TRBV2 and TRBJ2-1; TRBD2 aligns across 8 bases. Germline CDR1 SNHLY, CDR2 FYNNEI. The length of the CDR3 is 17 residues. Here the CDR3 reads CASSQGEKTSGSNEQFF. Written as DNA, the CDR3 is TGCGCCAGCAGCCAAGGGGAGAAAACTAGCGGTTCCAATGAGCAGTTCTTC. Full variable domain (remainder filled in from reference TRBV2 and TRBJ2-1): EPEVTQTPSHQVTQMGQEVILRCVPISNHLYFYWYRQILGQKVEFLVSFYNNEISEKSEIFDDQFSVERPDGSNFTLKIRSTKLEDSAMYFCASSQGEKTSGSNEQFFGPGTRLTVL.

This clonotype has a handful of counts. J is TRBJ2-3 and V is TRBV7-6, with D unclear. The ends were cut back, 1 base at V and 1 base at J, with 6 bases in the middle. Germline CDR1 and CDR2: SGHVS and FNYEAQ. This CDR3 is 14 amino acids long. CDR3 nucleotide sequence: TGTGCCAGCAGCTTAGAGGTCGGCACAGATACGCAGTATTTT. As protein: CASSLEVGTDTQYF.

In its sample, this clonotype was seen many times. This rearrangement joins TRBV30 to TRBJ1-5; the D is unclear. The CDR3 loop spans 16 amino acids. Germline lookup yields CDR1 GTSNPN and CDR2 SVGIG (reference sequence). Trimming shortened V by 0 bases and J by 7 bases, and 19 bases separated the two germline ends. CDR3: CAWSVLGMGGHQPQHF. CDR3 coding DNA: TGTGCCTGGAGTGTTCTCGGAATGGGAGGGCACCAGCCCCAGCATTTT. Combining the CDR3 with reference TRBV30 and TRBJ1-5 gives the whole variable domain SQTIHQWPATLVQPVGSPLSLECTVEGTSNPNLYWYRQAAGRGLQLLFYSVGIGQISSEVPQNLSASRPQDRQFILSSKKLLLSDSGFYLCAWSVLGMGGHQPQHFGDGTRLSIL.

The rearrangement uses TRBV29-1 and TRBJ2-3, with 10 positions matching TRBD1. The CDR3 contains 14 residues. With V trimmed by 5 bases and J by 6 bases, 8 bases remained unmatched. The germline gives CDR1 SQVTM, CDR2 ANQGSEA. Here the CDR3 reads CSVSGDRGRDTQYF. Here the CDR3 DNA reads TGCAGCGTTTCAGGGGACAGGGGTAGGGATACGCAGTATTTT.

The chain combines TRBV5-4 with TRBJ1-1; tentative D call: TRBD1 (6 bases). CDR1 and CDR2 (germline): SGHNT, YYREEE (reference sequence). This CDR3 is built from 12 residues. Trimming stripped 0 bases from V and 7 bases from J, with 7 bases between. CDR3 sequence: CASSLGTVEAFF. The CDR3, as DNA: TGTGCCAGCAGCTTGGGGACAGTTGAAGCTTTCTTT.

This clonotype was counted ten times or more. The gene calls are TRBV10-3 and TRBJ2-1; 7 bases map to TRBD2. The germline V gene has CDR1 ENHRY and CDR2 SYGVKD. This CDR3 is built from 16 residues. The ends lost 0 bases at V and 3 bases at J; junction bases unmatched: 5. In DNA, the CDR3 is TGTGCCATCAGTGAGTCCCGACTAGCAGGCTACAATGAGCAGTTCTTC. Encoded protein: CAISESRLAGYNEQFF.

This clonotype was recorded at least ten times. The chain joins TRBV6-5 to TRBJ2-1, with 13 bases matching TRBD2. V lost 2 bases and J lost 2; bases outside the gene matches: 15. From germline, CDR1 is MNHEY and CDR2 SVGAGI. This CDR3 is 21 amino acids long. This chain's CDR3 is CASSYPPGLAGEVRPYNEQFF. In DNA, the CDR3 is TGTGCCAGCAGTTACCCCCCCGGACTAGCGGGAGAAGTACGGCCCTACAATGAGCAGTTCTTC.